This is a list of T cell receptor beta chains from one sample in a study of blood T cell repertoires in COVID-19. TCRdb's table, derived via immunoSEQ multiplex PCR, lists solely in-frame clones and lacks some. The sample lists some 270,000 clones; approximately 92% were seen once. Sequenced input: peripheral blood. All receptors come from a woman aged 40-49 years who had recovered from COVID-19. CDR3s include the opening cysteine and the closing phenylalanine or tryptophan. The D gene is left open where the match is weak. The listing skips clone size in some rows; elsewhere it reads once, few, many or a size class.

j_call clone_size v_call d_call cdr3_nt cdr3_aa
TRBJ1-2 . TRBV9 . TGTGCCAGCAGCACCATAGGGGGAGAGCCGGGCTACACCTTC CASSTIGGEPGYTF
TRBJ1-2 once TRBV6-2/TRBV6-3 . TGTGCCAGCAGCCCGGGACATTCAGGCTATGGCTACACCTTC CASSPGHSGYGYTF
TRBJ1-4 . TRBV23-1 . TGCGCCAGCAGTCAACTCCCCCTGGGAGTGCGAACTAATGAAAAACTGTTTTTT CASSQLPLGVRTNEKLFF
TRBJ2-1 . TRBV5-1 . TGCGCCAGCAGCTGGGGATTGGACATCCGGGCGCAGTTCTTC CASSWGLDIRAQFF
TRBJ2-7 . TRBV19 TRBD1 TGTGCCAGTAGCCTGACAGGGGGCTACGAGCAGTACTTC CASSLTGGYEQYF
TRBJ2-3 . TRBV3-1/TRBV3-2 . TGTGCCAGCAGCCAAGTGCAAGCGATGGGTCAGGGTACGCAGTATTTT CASSQVQAMGQGTQYF
TRBJ1-3 . TRBV28 TRBD1 TGTGCCAGCAGTTTACCCTCGACAGGGGGTTACACTGGAAACACCATATATTTT CASSLPSTGGYTGNTIYF
TRBJ2-7 . TRBV2 . TGTGCCAGCAGGGGCTATGGACAGCTCTACGAGCAGTACTTC CASRGYGQLYEQYF
TRBJ1-2 . TRBV5-1 TRBD1 TGCGCCAGCCGCAAGACAGGGGACTATGGCTACACCTTC CASRKTGDYGYTF
TRBJ2-5 . TRBV19 TRBD2 TGTGCCAGTAATAGTCCAGCGGGGGGCCCGGAGACCCAGTACTTC CASNSPAGGPETQYF
TRBJ2-5 . TRBV19 TRBD1 TGTGCCAGTACCCGACAGGGCGGAGAGACCCAGTACTTC CASTRQGGETQYF
TRBJ1-1 . TRBV28 . TGTGCCAGCCATCCCTCGGGGGGGATAAGCACTGAAGCTTTCTTT CASHPSGGISTEAFF
TRBJ1-5 . TRBV30 . TGTGCCTGGAGTCCTGGACTTAATCAGCCCCAGCATTTT CAWSPGLNQPQHF
TRBJ2-1 . TRBV5-4 . TGTGCCAGCAGCTTACTGGACAGCCACAATGAGCAGTTCTTC CASSLLDSHNEQFF
TRBJ2-2 . TRBV3-1/TRBV3-2 . TGTGCCTGTGGCAGGCAGATGAACACCGGGGAGCTGTTTTTT CACGRQMNTGELFF
TRBJ2-1 . TRBV6-2/TRBV6-3 TRBD2 TGTGCCAGCAGTTCCAAAGCGGGACCTTACAATGAGCAGTTCTTC CASSSKAGPYNEQFF
TRBJ1-2 . TRBV6-6 TRBD1 TGTGCCAGCAGTTCGGGGCAGGGGGTGGGCTATGGCTACACCTTC CASSSGQGVGYGYTF
TRBJ2-2 . TRBV6-4 TRBD2 TGTGCCAGCAGCAAGACTAGCGGGGGGACCGGGGAGCTGTTTTTT CASSKTSGGTGELFF
TRBJ1-2 once TRBV19 TRBD1 TGTGCCAGTAGTAGATGGACAGGCTATGGCTACACCTTC CASSRWTGYGYTF
TRBJ1-3 few TRBV7-8 . TGTGCCAGCAGCTCGCAGTCCTCTGGAAACACCATATATTTT CASSSQSSGNTIYF
TRBJ2-1 . TRBV5-1 TRBD1 TGCGCCAGCACGCGGGACAGGGTCAATGAGCAGTTCTTC CASTRDRVNEQFF
TRBJ1-2 . TRBV30 . TGTGCCTGGAGTGGATGGGCGAGGGATGGCTACACCTTC CAWSGWARDGYTF
TRBJ2-1 . TRBV6-8 TRBD2 TGTGCCAGCAGGCACCCAGATACTAGCGGGAGGGCCAATGAGCAGTTCTTC CASRHPDTSGRANEQFF
TRBJ1-1 . TRBV3-1/TRBV3-2 . TGTGCCAGCAGTCAATCGCAGGGCACTGAAGCTTTCTTT CASSQSQGTEAFF
TRBJ1-1 . TRBV4-1 . TGCGCCAGCAGCCAGATGACACACACTGAAGCTTTCTTT CASSQMTHTEAFF
TRBJ1-3 . TRBV11-3 . TGTGCCAGCAGCCTACAAACAGGGATTGGAAACACCATATATTTT CASSLQTGIGNTIYF
TRBJ1-2 . TRBV11-2 . TGTGCCAGCAGCTTAACCCCCACGGGATATGGCTACACCTTC CASSLTPTGYGYTF
TRBJ1-2 . TRBV6-5 TRBD1 TGTGCCAGCACTCCGACAGGGTGGGGCTACACCTTC CASTPTGWGYTF
TRBJ2-5 . TRBV3-1/TRBV3-2 TRBD1 TGTGCCAGCAGCCAAGGAGACAGGGGAAGGGAGACCCAGTACTTC CASSQGDRGRETQYF
TRBJ2-6 . TRBV19 . TGTGCCAGTAGTACTCCACAGGGAAGGGCCAACGTCCTGACTTTC CASSTPQGRANVLTF
TRBJ2-1 . TRBV5-1 . TGCGCCAGCAGCTTGGAGGGGCGGAGCAATGAGCAGTTCTTC CASSLEGRSNEQFF
TRBJ2-1 . TRBV29-1 . TGCAGCGTTGAAGATGGCGGTCACAATGAGCAGTTCTTC CSVEDGGHNEQFF
TRBJ1-5 . TRBV21-1 . TGTGCCAGCAGCAAAGGTCGGTACAGAAGCAATCAGCCCCAGCATTTT CASSKGRYRSNQPQHF
TRBJ2-3 . TRBV3-1/TRBV3-2 TRBD1 TGTGCCAGCAGCCAAGGACAGGGAACAGATACGCAGTATTTT CASSQGQGTDTQYF
TRBJ2-2 few TRBV10-1 . TGCGCCAGCAGTGGAGATTTGGTCGGGGAGCTGTTTTTT CASSGDLVGELFF
TRBJ1-5 . TRBV4-1 TRBD1 TGCGCCAGCAGCCGTCTACAGGGGGCTGGTCAGCCCCAGCATTTT CASSRLQGAGQPQHF
TRBJ1-2 . TRBV19 . TGTGCCAGTAGTATCATACAGGGCTCGGCTAACTATGGCTACACCTTC CASSIIQGSANYGYTF
TRBJ2-3 . TRBV6-2/TRBV6-3 TRBD2 TGTGCCAGCAGCACCCTAGCGGGAAAGACAGATACGCAGTATTTT CASSTLAGKTDTQYF
TRBJ2-5 . TRBV28 TRBD2 TGTGCCAGCAGCACTAGCACGGGGGGGCCCCAGTACTTC CASSTSTGGPQYF
TRBJ2-5 . TRBV2 . TGTGCCAGCAGTGGCGGACAAGGGGTCAAGACCCAGTACTTC CASSGGQGVKTQYF
TRBJ2-1 . TRBV3-1/TRBV3-2 TRBD2 TGTGCCAGCAGCTTAGGACTAGATACTGTACATGAGCAGTTCTTC CASSLGLDTVHEQFF
TRBJ2-1 . TRBV4-1 TRBD1 TGCGCCAGCAGCCAGACAGGGGACAGCTCCTACAATGAGCAGTTCTTC CASSQTGDSSYNEQFF
TRBJ2-2 . TRBV3-1/TRBV3-2 TRBD1 TGTGCCAGCAGCCTCGGACAGGGAGGCGGGGAGCTGTTTTTT CASSLGQGGGELFF
TRBJ1-6 . TRBV7-3 . TGTGCCAGCAGCTTAAGGTCCCGGGGGACCAATTCACCCCTCCACTTT CASSLRSRGTNSPLHF
TRBJ2-3 . TRBV7-5 . . CVRSLRRRWGPGIADTQYF
TRBJ2-7 . TRBV28 TRBD2 TGTGCCAGCAGGGGACCGGCAGCGGGGGACTACGAGCAGTACTTC CASRGPAAGDYEQYF
TRBJ1-1 . TRBV19 TRBD1 TGTGCCAGTAGAGGGACAGGCAACACTGAAGCTTTCTTT CASRGTGNTEAFF
TRBJ2-5 . TRBV19 TRBD2 TGTGCCAGTAGTATGAGTAGCGGGAGGGCCGGTGAGACCCAGTACTTC CASSMSSGRAGETQYF
TRBJ2-1 . TRBV5-4 TRBD2 TGTGCCAGCAGCTTGGGACTAGCGAGTTCCTACAATGAGCAGTTCTTC CASSLGLASSYNEQFF
TRBJ1-2 . TRBV9 . TGTGCCAGCAGCGTAGCCGGGGAGGGGTACGGCTACACCTTC CASSVAGEGYGYTF
TRBJ2-3 many TRBV7-9 TRBD1 TGTGCCAGCAGCTTCGGGACAGGGGACACAGATACGCAGTATTTT CASSFGTGDTDTQYF
TRBJ2-5 . TRBV18 . TGTGCCAGCTTCATCGAGGGAAGAGAGACCCAGTACTTC CASFIEGRETQYF